Below are 31 T cell receptor beta chains sequenced from a single sample in a study of cytomegalovirus exposure and HLA in healthy donors. Both 60 Vbeta primers and 13 Jbeta primers went into the PCR. Libraries were prepared by immunoSEQ multiplex PCR; TCRdb keeps only in-frame clonotypes and omits some of them. The sample has 120,000 or so clones; over 70% are singletons. The sequenced sample was PBMCs. These receptors were taken from a woman aged 50 to 60 in good health and CMV-seronegative.

This chain's CDR3 is CASCKPGTATANYGYTF. The CDR3 DNA sequence: TGTGCCAGTTGTAAACCAGGGACAGCAACCGCTAACTATGGCTACACCTTC. The chain combines TRBV19 with TRBJ1-2; 7 nucleotides line up with TRBD1. CDR3 size: 17 residues. J lost 0 bases, V lost 8 bases, and 15 bases had no gene match. CDR1 is LNHDA and CDR2 is SQIVND in the germline V gene (reference sequence).

This rearrangement joins TRBV19 to TRBJ2-7; 9 bases match TRBD2. Germline values: CDR1 LNHDA, CDR2 SQIVND (reference sequence). The V and J ends lost 11 bases and 5 bases, in that order; junction bases with no gene match: 10. The CDR3 covers 13 residues. CDR3 nucleotides: TGTGCCTCAACCGGCGGGAGGGACGACGAGCAGTACTTC. It specifies CASTGGRDDEQYF.

This chain links TRBV19 with TRBJ2-1; TRBD2 matches 12 bases. The germline CDR1 and CDR2 sequences are LNHDA and SQIVND (reference sequence). This CDR3 comprises 16 residues. V lost 5 bases, J lost 4 bases, and 6 bases stayed unmatched. For the CDR3, the DNA is TGTGCCAGTAGTGTGGGACTAGCGGGTGGGTACAATGAGCAGTTCTTC. Residues: CASSVGLAGGYNEQFF.

This rearrangement joins TRBV13 to TRBJ2-7; 12 nucleotides agree with TRBD2. CDR1 and CDR2 (germline): PRHDT, FYEKMQ (reference sequence). The CDR3 has 15 amino acids. Unmatched junction bases numbered 4, after V lost 5 bases and J lost 2 bases. The CDR3 DNA is TGTGCCAGCAGCGCCAGACTAGCGGGGGCCTACGAGCAGTACTTC. Its translation: CASSARLAGAYEQYF.

The rearrangement uses TRBV2 and TRBJ2-1, with D uncertain. Germline-derived CDR1 and CDR2 are SNHLY and FYNNEI. The CDR3 totals 15 residues. V shed 11 bases and J shed 6 bases, with 23 bases lying between them. CDR3 coding DNA: TGTGCCTGTGAGGCCTTGGTTCCGATTATCAATGAGCAGTTCTTC. Residues: CACEALVPIINEQFF.

The rearrangement links TRBV9 to TRBJ2-7; D is perhaps TRBD2 (5 bases). V gave up 0 bases and J gave up 3 bases, with 10 bases separating them. Germline loops: CDR1 SGDLS, CDR2 YYNGEE. The CDR3 covers 14 residues. CDR3 coding DNA: TGTGCCAGCAGCGTAGGGGGTAGCGACTACGAGCAGTACTTC. Encoded protein: CASSVGGSDYEQYF.

This chain connects TRBV10-3 to TRBJ1-2, with 7 bases lining up with TRBD1. Germline V CDR1 and CDR2: ENHRY, SYGVKD. CDR3 length: 14 amino acids. J lost 5 bases, V lost 10 bases, and 13 bases had no gene match. The CDR3: CATRDSSSEYGYTF. The CDR3 nucleotides read TGTGCCACCCGGGACAGTTCTTCCGAATATGGCTACACCTTC.

V gene TRBV7-6 combines with J gene TRBJ2-3; tentative D call: TRBD2 (5 bases). The V gene lost 0 bases and the J gene lost 5 bases, with 9 bases spanning the gap. The CDR3 extends over 14 amino acids. Per germline, CDR1 SGHVS and CDR2 FNYEAQ. The CDR3 DNA reads as TGTGCCAGCAGCTTAGCGTACGGGAAAGATACGCAGTATTTT. Amino acids: CASSLAYGKDTQYF.

The CDR3 sequence is CASSEDGTSDNEQFF. CDR3 DNA sequence: TGTGCCAGCAGCGAAGACGGGACTAGCGACAATGAGCAGTTCTTC. The chain links TRBV9 to TRBJ2-1; 10 bases are shared with TRBD2. The germline CDR1 and CDR2 sequences are SGDLS and YYNGEE. The length of the CDR3 is 15 residues. V was clipped by 3 bases and J by 5 bases; unmatched bases: 5.

This rearrangement joins TRBV11-3 to TRBJ2-6, with a tentative D call TRBD1 (6 bases). The germline gives CDR1 SGHNT, CDR2 YENEEA. The ends were cut back, 5 bases at V and 0 bases at J, with 8 bases in the middle. This CDR3 region has 15 residues. The CDR3 sequence: CASSKTGSGANVLTF. The DNA of the CDR3 is TGTGCCAGCAGCAAGACAGGCTCTGGGGCCAACGTCCTGACTTTC.

The J gene is TRBJ2-7, the V gene TRBV7-2; D may be TRBD2 (6 bases). The V gene's germline CDR1 is SGHTA and CDR2 FQGNSA. Trimming left V 4 bases short and J 2 bases short, with 12 bases between. The CDR3 is 14 amino acids. CDR3 DNA sequence: TGTGCCAGCAGCTCGGGAGCGTTAGCCTACGAGCAGTACTTC. Translation: CASSSGALAYEQYF.

The rearrangement uses TRBV18 and TRBJ1-3, with D unclear. There are 12 residues in the CDR3. Germline loops: CDR1 KGHSH, CDR2 LQKENI. The V and J ends lost 0 bases and 8 bases respectively, with 5 bases between them. The CDR3 DNA reads TGTGCCAGCTCACCACCCGGGGACACCATATATTTT. Its translation: CASSPPGDTIYF. Combining the CDR3 with reference TRBV18 and TRBJ1-3 gives the whole variable domain NAGVMQNPRHLVRRRGQEARLRCSPMKGHSHVYWYRQLPEEGLKFMVYLQKENIIDESGMPKERFSAEFPKEGPSILRIQQVVRGDSAAYFCASSPPGDTIYFGEGSWLTVV.

The CDR3 nucleotides read TGTGCCACACTAGCGGGTGGAAGGGCCGGGGAGCTGTTTTTT. Its protein product is CATLAGGRAGELFF. The chain recombines TRBV10-3 with TRBJ2-2, with TRBD2 matching over 9 bases. V was pared by 10 bases and J by 6 bases, with 9 bases of the junction left unmatched. Germline-derived CDR1 and CDR2 are ENHRY and SYGVKD. The CDR3 covers 14 residues.

The chain has TRBV11-2 and TRBJ2-3; 8 bases fit TRBD1. The CDR3 contains 15 residues. Unmatched junction bases numbered 5, after V lost 4 bases and J lost 2 bases. Germline CDR1 reads SGHAT; CDR2 reads FQNNGV. As DNA, the CDR3 is TGTGCCAGCAGCTACTCGGGACAGGACACAGATACGCAGTATTTT. It encodes CASSYSGQDTDTQYF.

The chain links TRBV15 to TRBJ2-3; no reliable D call. This CDR3 is built from 12 residues. Trimming cost V 8 bases and J 8 bases, with 14 bases left between them. Germline V lookup: CDR1 LNHNV, CDR2 YYDKDF (reference sequence). The CDR3 loop is CATSQQHSTQYF. DNA of the CDR3: TGTGCCACCTCCCAGCAGCACAGTACGCAGTATTTT.

CDR3 nucleotide sequence: TGTGCCAGCAGCTTGTGGCTAGCGGGAGGAGTGGGAGAGACCCAGTACTTC. Residues: CASSLWLAGGVGETQYF. The rearrangement joins TRBV5-6 to TRBJ2-5; 11 bases agree with TRBD2. Per the germline V gene, CDR1 is SGHDT and CDR2 is YYEEEE. J was trimmed by 4 bases and V by 1 base; bases with no gene match: 9. The CDR3 contains 17 residues.

This clone was counted only a few times. The V call is TRBV6-5, the J call TRBJ2-5, with TRBD1 matching 7 bases. V shed 2 bases and J 4 bases; nucleotides not matched to a gene: 10. The CDR3 is 16 residues long. Germline CDR1 is MNHEY and CDR2 is SVGAGI. The CDR3 is CASSYANRQGPETQYF. CDR3 coding DNA: TGTGCCAGCAGTTACGCGAATCGACAGGGCCCAGAGACCCAGTACTTC.

This clone came up a few times. The chain carries TRBV30 and TRBJ2-6; TRBD1 might be the D (5 bases). The CDR3 contains 15 residues. Germline V gene lookup returns CDR1 GTSNPN and CDR2 SVGIG (reference sequence). V gave up 3 bases and J gave up 4 bases, with 13 bases separating them. CDR3 DNA sequence: TGTGCCTGGAGGGAGACAGTTGTCGGGGCCAACGTCCTGACTTTC. As protein: CAWRETVVGANVLTF.

The chain is built from TRBV7-6 and TRBJ2-1; 14 bases are a match to TRBD2. Germline V gene lookup returns CDR1 SGHVS and CDR2 FNYEAQ. V dropped 4 bases and J dropped 8; count of bases not matched to a gene: 10. This CDR3 comprises 17 residues. The CDR3 DNA reads TGTGCCAGCAGCTCTCCCTGGACTAGCGGGAGGTTCGATGAGCAGTTCTTC. Protein sequence: CASSSPWTSGRFDEQFF.

This rearrangement joins TRBV7-7 to TRBJ2-3; 8 nucleotides agree with TRBD2. This CDR3 has 14 residues. Germline V gene data show CDR1 as SSHAT and CDR2 as FNYEAQ (reference sequence). J gave up 3 bases and V 3 bases, and 2 bases lay outside the gene matches. The CDR3 nucleotides read TGTGCCAGCAGCTTCGGGGGGGCAACAGATACGCAGTATTTT. Translating it yields CASSFGGATDTQYF.

The chain carries TRBV16 and TRBJ2-7, with D tentatively TRBD2 (6 bases). The CDR3 has 15 amino acids. V lost 4 bases, J lost 3 bases, and 16 bases lay in between. The germline V gene encodes CDR1 KGHSY and CDR2 FQNENV. CDR3 region: CASSPRSGVDYEQYF. CDR3 DNA: TGTGCCAGCAGCCCCCGGTCGGGGGTCGACTACGAGCAGTACTTC. Using reference TRBV16 and TRBJ2-7 for the parts outside the CDR3, the full variable domain is GEEVAQTPKHLVRGEGQKAKLYCAPIKGHSYVFWYQQVLKNEFKFLISFQNENVFDETGMPKERFSAKCLPNSPCSLEIQATKLEDSAVYFCASSPRSGVDYEQYFGPGTRLTVT.

The chain uses TRBV5-1 and TRBJ2-7; maybe TRBD1 (5 bases). Trimming shortened V by 2 bases and J by 2 bases, and 11 bases separated the two germline ends. The CDR3 is 14 residues long. Germline CDR1 SGHRS, CDR2 YFSETQ. In nucleotides, the CDR3 is TGCGCCAGCAGCTTCACAGGCGATCCCTACGAGCAGTACTTC. Its protein is CASSFTGDPYEQYF.

This clone was counted a few times. The sample carries other DNA sequences with the same CDR3. This chain joins TRBV28 and TRBJ1-1; a possible D gene is TRBD1 (5 bases). This CDR3 comprises 12 residues. V gave up 2 bases and J gave up 4 bases, with 5 bases separating them. Germline V gene lookup returns CDR1 MDHEN and CDR2 SYDVKM. The chain's CDR3 is CASSLRGTEAFF. The CDR3 DNA reads TGTGCCAGCAGTTTAAGGGGCACTGAAGCTTTCTTT. Together with reference TRBV28 and TRBJ1-1, the CDR3 gives the full variable domain: DVKVTQSSRYLVKRTGEKVFLECVQDMDHENMFWYRQDPGLGLRLIYFSYDVKMKEKGDIPEGYSVSREKKERFSLILESASTNQTSMYLCASSLRGTEAFFGQGTRLTVV.

This chain connects TRBV6-1 to TRBJ2-4; a weak D match, TRBD2 (6 bases). This CDR3 spans 19 amino acids. Germline CDR1 MNHNS, CDR2 SASEGT. Trimming left V 1 base short and J 3 bases short, with 22 bases between. The CDR3 sequence: CASSEEIGGFGMGKNIQYF. DNA of the CDR3: TGTGCCAGCAGTGAAGAGATTGGAGGGTTCGGTATGGGCAAAAACATTCAGTACTTC.

This chain uses TRBV9 with TRBJ2-2; D not resolved. CDR3 length: 14 residues. Trimming removed 4 bases from V and 6 bases from J, with 13 bases in between. Germline assignment: CDR1 SGDLS and CDR2 YYNGEE. Here the CDR3 DNA reads TGTGCCAGCAGCCCCCGCCCTGAGGCCGGGGAGCTGTTTTTT. Translation gives CASSPRPEAGELFF.

The chain links TRBV30 to TRBJ1-2; D not certain. Trimming left V 4 bases short and J 5 bases short, with 17 bases between. There are 14 residues in the CDR3. CDR1 and CDR2 from the germline V gene are GTSNPN and SVGIG (reference sequence). Written as DNA, the CDR3 is TGTGCCTGGACCAAGAGGAGGGCTGAGTATGGCTACACCTTC. Translated: CAWTKRRAEYGYTF.

V usage is TRBV27 and J usage is TRBJ2-7; TRBD1 might be the D (6 bases). The germline V gene encodes CDR1 MNHEY and CDR2 SMNVEV (reference sequence). This CDR3 is built from 16 residues. V lost 3 bases to trimming and J lost 3 bases, with 18 bases between them. This CDR3 is CASSFLGQSMNYEQYF. The CDR3 DNA follows: TGTGCCAGCAGTTTCCTTGGACAGTCGATGAACTACGAGCAGTACTTC.

This clone was seen a few times. V gene TRBV7-9 combines with J gene TRBJ1-5, with D possibly being TRBD1 (5 bases). With 5 bases removed from V and 0 bases from J, the gap between germline ends came to 17 bases. Germline V gene data show CDR1 as SEHNR and CDR2 as FQNEAQ (reference sequence). The CDR3 contains 17 residues. The CDR3 region has the DNA TGTGCCAGCAGCCCGGGAGAGGGGCCGTATAGCAATCAGCCCCAGCATTTT. Translating gives CASSPGEGPYSNQPQHF.

This clone was seen a single time. This chain links TRBV28 with TRBJ2-7; TRBD1 aligns across 10 bases. The CDR3 is 15 amino acids. Germline CDR1 and CDR2: MDHEN and SYDVKM. V lost 6 bases, J lost 5 bases, and 10 bases stayed unmatched. The chain's CDR3 is CASRGAGTGAHEQYF. For the CDR3, the DNA is TGTGCCAGCAGGGGGGCCGGGACAGGGGCCCACGAGCAGTACTTC.

V usage is TRBV7-2 and J usage is TRBJ1-1, with 8 bases matching TRBD1. The J segment lost 4 bases and the V segment lost 7 bases, leaving 8 bases of the junction unmatched. The germline V gene has CDR1 SGHTA and CDR2 FQGNSA. The CDR3 is 14 amino acids. The CDR3 sequence: CASTSRGLGTEAFF. CDR3 DNA sequence: TGTGCCAGCACCTCCAGGGGGCTCGGCACTGAAGCTTTCTTT. Combining the CDR3 with reference TRBV7-2 and TRBJ1-1 gives the whole variable domain GAGVSQSPSNKVTEKGKDVELRCDPISGHTALYWYRQSLGQGLEFLIYFQGNSAPDKSGLPSDRFSAERTGGSVSTLTIQRTQQEDSAVYLCASTSRGLGTEAFFGQGTRLTVV.

The gene calls are TRBV10-3 and TRBJ2-5, with 10 bases matching TRBD2. The V and J ends lost 1 base and 3 bases, in that order; junction bases with no gene match: 8. The CDR3 is 17 residues long. Germline CDR1 and CDR2: ENHRY and SYGVKD. Here the CDR3 DNA reads TGTGCCATCAGTGAGTTGTATGGGACTAGCGCAGAAGAGACCCAGTACTTC. Protein sequence: CAISELYGTSAEETQYF.